The next 3 T cell receptor beta chains were all read from a single sample in a study of cytomegalovirus exposure and HLA in healthy donors (dated by TCRdb to about 2017). Library preparation employed the immunoSEQ multiplex PCR assay. What TCRdb holds here is the immuneACCESS table cut down to in-frame rearrangements. Part of the clones is not present; checked against another copy, under half of the missing clones reflect an unresolved V gene, and the others are unexplained. The sample records some 200,000 clones, around 83% of which are singletons. The top ten clones comprise around an eighth of the sample. The sample taken for sequencing was PBMCs. The source of these receptors is a woman in her twenties or thirties in good health and CMV-seropositive.

The chain joins TRBV13 to TRBJ2-3, with a tentative D call TRBD1 (6 bases). The V end lost 5 bases, the J end lost 4 bases, and 13 bases lay between the germline ends. Germline loops: CDR1 PRHDT, CDR2 FYEKMQ (reference sequence). The CDR3 covers 14 residues. The CDR3 DNA sequence: TGTGCCAGCAGCCCAGGGGATTCCTCAGATACGCAGTATTTT. Residues: CASSPGDSSDTQYF.

This chain's CDR3 is CASSYRTSGQYF. The CDR3 DNA is TGTGCCAGCAGTTACCGCACTTCGGGGCAGTACTTC. This chain links TRBV28 with TRBJ2-7, with D hard to call. CDR1 is MDHEN and CDR2 is SYDVKM in the germline V gene. The CDR3 is made up of 12 amino acids. V lost 4 bases, J lost 9 bases, and 13 bases lay in between.

The chain recombines TRBV6-6 with TRBJ1-5, with 7 positions matching TRBD1. The CDR3 is 16 amino acids. Unmatched junction bases numbered 12, after V lost 8 bases and J lost 2 bases. Germline-derived CDR1 and CDR2 are MNHNY and SVGAGI (reference sequence). CDR3 in amino acids: CASEGKGAGGNQPQHF. The DNA for the CDR3 is TGTGCCAGCGAAGGGAAGGGGGCCGGGGGCAATCAGCCCCAGCATTTT.